This T cell receptor (beta chain) was documented in a study of T cells in Graves' hyperthyroidism and ophthalmopathy. The CDR3 sequence is 14 residues long. From germline, CDR1 is SGHRS and CDR2 YFSETQ. The trim removed 0 bases at V and 11 bases at J, leaving 1 base unmatched. What was amplified from RNA transcripts were TCR beta CDR3 regions. A set of HTBI primers served as the primers for a first-round RT-PCR of the TCR CDR3. MiXCR was run by TCRdb on the multiplex PCR reads, yielding one entry per CDR3 protein. The sample includes about 480,000 distinct CDR3 sequences, approximately 15% seen only once; the top ten take 15% to 20%. Patients counted as stable if ophthalmopathy did not develop within 18 months. Exclusion of patients followed from uncontrolled infection, other autoimmune disease, pregnancy or lactation. Diagnoses used clinical symptoms, serum thyroxine and TRAb, thyroid ultrasound and orbital computed tomography.

This clonotype was observed at least ten times. Its antigen remains unknown. Findings of the study overall: In the analysis, a 13 V-J model separated ophthalmopathy from stable hyperthyroidism.

The sample comprised blood. The TCR originated in a woman aged 18-29 years with Graves' hyperthyroidism. The V gene is TRBV5-1, the J gene TRBJ2-2; 13 nucleotides agree with TRBD2. CDR3 bases: TGCGCCAGCAGCTTGGGACTAGCGGGAGGAGAGCTGTTTTTT. Its translation is CASSLGLAGGELFF.